This T cell receptor (beta chain) was captured in a study of shared T cell receptors in the human thymus. V was pared by 4 bases and J by 6 bases, with 9 bases of the junction left unmatched. This CDR3 contains 15 residues. Germline assignment: CDR1 SGDLS and CDR2 YYNGEE. Profiling relied on immunoSEQ multiplex PCR, and the TCRdb table lists in-frame clones only, not all of them. The sample lists 500,000 to 750,000 clones, 88% occurring once. These sequences were also reported in another study, on human thymus T cells. That study adds: Corrective heart surgery yielded resections, and these provided the thymus tissue. Use of V and J genes seemed skewed within the thymic and blood repertoires. Related research has reported that thymic repertoires overlap highly among unrelated individuals.

The chain joins TRBV9 to TRBJ2-1, with 8 bases identical to TRBD2. Sample: thymocytes. This TCR was sampled from a boy in the first two years of life with a congenital heart defect. The CDR3 reads CASSPRTSPFNEQFF. As DNA, the CDR3 is TGTGCCAGCAGCCCGAGGACTAGCCCCTTCAATGAGCAGTTCTTC. The variable domain in full, completed from reference TRBV9 and TRBJ2-1, reads DSGVTQTPKHLITATGQRVTLRCSPRSGDLSVYWYQQSLDQGLQFLIQYYNGEERAKGNILERFSAQQFPDLHSELNLSSLELGDSALYFCASSPRTSPFNEQFFGPGTRLTVL.